The 4 T cell receptor beta chains listed next were all sequenced from one sample in a study of radiation and T cells in renal cell carcinoma. Assay: immunoSEQ multiplex PCR; the TCRdb copy retains only in-frame clones and omits some. The sample has tens of thousands of clones; approximately 87% are singletons. Noted time point: blood 4 weeks post-SBRT, at nephrectomy. Treatment here: 15 Gy SBRT to primary tumor, nephrectomy 4 weeks later. The material sequenced was blood, taken from a patient whose treatment included radiotherapy and nephrectomy. The receptors here all came from a woman aged 55-75 years with renal cell carcinoma.

The rearrangement joins TRBV6-1 to TRBJ2-7, with D maybe TRBD1 (5 bases). The CDR3 spans 14 residues. V lost 7 bases and J 1 base, leaving 14 bases between the germline ends. The germline V gene encodes CDR1 MNHNS and CDR2 SASEGT. CDR3 protein: CASTSGKGSYEQYF. CDR3 DNA sequence: TGTGCCAGCACTTCAGGGAAGGGGTCCTACGAGCAGTACTTC.

On this clone: Other DNA sequences from this sample encode an identical CDR3 as well. The gene calls are TRBV5-1 and TRBJ2-3; 8 bases match TRBD2. Germline V gene data show CDR1 as SGHRS and CDR2 as YFSETQ. V gave up 0 bases and J gave up 6 bases; unmatched junction bases: 6. This CDR3 contains 15 residues. CDR3 nucleotide sequence: TGCGCCAGCAGCTTGGTCGCTAGCGGGTCTGATACGCAGTATTTT. This codes for CASSLVASGSDTQYF. The full variable domain, in which reference TRBV5-1 and TRBJ2-3 provide the parts outside the CDR3, is KAGVTQTPRYLIKTRGQQVTLSCSPISGHRSVSWYQQTPGQGLQFLFEYFSETQRNKGNFPGRFSGRQFSNSRSEMNVSTLELGDSALYLCASSLVASGSDTQYFGPGTRLTVL.

Only one count was recorded for this clone. V gene TRBV15 combines with J gene TRBJ1-5; D not certain. Germline V gives CDR1 LNHNV, CDR2 YYDKDF (reference sequence). CDR3 size: 18 residues. Trimming stripped 0 bases from V and 1 base from J, with 16 bases between. CDR3 loop: CATSRDLSGIESNQPQHF. For the CDR3, the DNA is TGTGCCACCAGCAGAGATTTGTCCGGGATAGAAAGCAATCAGCCCCAGCATTTT.

The gene calls are TRBV11-2 and TRBJ1-2, with a possible D match to TRBD1 (6 bases). Germline V gives CDR1 SGHAT, CDR2 FQNNGV. CDR3 length: 14 residues. V was trimmed by 3 bases and J by 5 bases, leaving 13 bases between them. CDR3 residues: CASSLTGEEYGYTF. DNA for the CDR3: TGTGCCAGCAGCTTGACAGGCGAGGAATATGGCTACACCTTC.